This TCR beta chain was observed in a study of early T cells in non-severe SARS-CoV-2 infection. Across the whole study: Whole-blood bulk RNA, unsorted, was sequenced, and chains were unpaired.

Of note for this clonotype: Its antigen is unknown.

Unique molecular identifiers (one per individual cDNA molecule) were attached. TCRdb reprocessed the 5' RACE reads with MiXCR, giving one entry per CDR3 protein. Of tens of thousands of distinct CDR3 sequences in the sample, about 15% were seen once. The CDR3 loop spans 15 amino acids. Trimming pared 0 bases from V and 8 bases from J, leaving 11 bases between. Germline CDR1 is MNHEY and CDR2 is SVGAGI. Study conclusions and caveats: Private and CD4 specificities were missed by VDJdb matching, which favored anti-spike CD8 responses.

This rearrangement joins TRBV6-5 to TRBJ1-6; D ambiguous. The receptor's source is an adult who was a healthcare worker with PCR-confirmed SARS-CoV-2 infection or an uninfected control (not recorded which). Sequencing used whole blood, obtained at baseline. This CDR3 reads CASSYSQDAYSPLHF. The DNA of the CDR3 is TGTGCCAGCAGTTACTCCCAGGACGCGTATTCACCCCTCCACTTT.